These T cell receptor beta chains were read from a single sample in a study of CD8 T cells in ankylosing spondylitis. TCRdb reprocessed the 5' RACE reads with MiXCR, giving one entry per CDR3 protein. The sample lists 670,000 or so distinct CDR3 sequences; 15% to 20% were seen once. The sequenced sample consisted of blood, either unsorted or a sorted T cell fraction (not recorded which). These receptors came from a male donor with ankylosing spondylitis. CDR3s include the opening cysteine and the closing phenylalanine or tryptophan. The D gene is left open where the match is weak. Clone size is stated in some rows and not others, as once, few, many or a class when expanded.

V	J	length	size	D	CDR3	DNA
TRBV4-2	TRBJ2-2	18	-	TRBD2	CASSQVPSGAGKTGELFF	TGTGCCAGCAGCCAAGTCCCCAGCGGGGCAGGGAAAACCGGGGAGCTGTTTTTT
TRBV6-1	TRBJ1-1	14	-	-	CASTTGQLNTEAFF	TGTGCCAGCACTACGGGACAATTGAACACTGAAGCTTTCTTT
TRBV12-3/TRBV12-4	TRBJ1-2	13	-	-	CASSLEGVGGYTF	TGTGCCAGCAGTTTAGAAGGGGTTGGCGGCTACACCTTC
TRBV30	TRBJ1-2	11	-	TRBD1	CAWGTGRGYTF	TGTGCCTGGGGGACAGGGCGAGGCTACACCTTC
TRBV10-3	TRBJ1-4	14	-	-	CATSAGSTNEKLFF	TGTGCCACCAGTGCGGGGAGCACTAATGAAAAACTGTTTTTT
TRBV4-3	TRBJ2-7	15	few	TRBD2	CASSLGTSGRYEQYF	TGCGCCAGCAGCCTGGGGACTAGCGGGAGATACGAGCAGTACTTC
TRBV5-1	TRBJ1-1	15	-	-	CASRRQERGHTEAFF	TGCGCCAGCAGACGACAGGAGAGGGGACACACTGAAGCTTTCTTT
TRBV29-1	TRBJ2-1	16	-	-	CSASQPRASSYNEQFF	TGCAGCGCGTCCCAACCGCGGGCGAGCTCCTACAATGAGCAGTTCTTC
TRBV20-1	TRBJ2-7	13	-	TRBD1	CSAPRDRSYEQYF	TGCAGTGCACCACGGGACAGGTCCTACGAGCAGTACTTC
TRBV25-1	TRBJ1-1	15	few	TRBD1	CASSPRGLFWGEAFF	TGTGCCAGCAGTCCCAGGGGGCTTTTTTGGGGTGAAGCTTTCTTT
TRBV7-2	TRBJ2-1	16	-	-	CASSVYRDMVSNEQFF	TGTGCCAGCAGCGTATACCGGGACATGGTTAGCAATGAGCAGTTCTTC
TRBV15	TRBJ1-2	16	-	TRBD1	CATSRVPDRTNYGYTF	TGTGCCACCAGCAGAGTCCCGGACAGGACAAACTATGGCTACACCTTC
TRBV6-1	TRBJ2-1	14	few	-	CASRRMTPNNEQFF	TGTGCCAGCAGGCGCATGACTCCAAACAATGAGCAGTTCTTC
TRBV4-1	TRBJ2-3	17	many	-	CASSYGGGRRRGDTQYF	TGCGCCAGCAGCTACGGCGGCGGGAGACGGAGGGGGGATACGCAGTATTTT
TRBV5-1	TRBJ2-5	13	-	-	CATSALNQETQYF	TGCGCCACCTCGGCTCTAAACCAAGAGACCCAGTACTTC
TRBV12-3/TRBV12-4	TRBJ2-2	14	-	TRBD2	CAGAGGGNTGELFF	TGTGCCGGCGCCGGGGGGGGAAACACCGGGGAGCTGTTTTTT
TRBV27	TRBJ1-1	13	-	-	CASSGLANTEAFF	TGTGCCAGCAGTGGTTTGGCGAACACTGAAGCTTTCTTT
TRBV12-3/TRBV12-4	TRBJ2-3	15	few	-	CASSPQGTHIDTQYF	TGTGCCAGCAGTCCCCAAGGGACCCACATTGATACGCAGTATTTT
TRBV7-8	TRBJ2-1	13	-	-	CASSPTEYNEQFF	TGTGCCAGCAGCCCGACAGAATACAATGAGCAGTTCTTC
TRBV28	TRBJ2-5	15	few	TRBD2	CASSSSGSGGETQYF	TGTGCCAGCAGTTCGAGCGGGAGTGGCGGGGAGACCCAGTACTTC
TRBV4-1	TRBJ1-2	13	few	-	CASSQGLPRGYTF	TGCGCCAGCAGCCAAGGTCTTCCCAGAGGCTACACCTTC
TRBV4-3	TRBJ2-6	17	few	-	CASSQDLAGTGANVLTF	TGCGCCAGCAGCCAAGATCTAGCAGGGACTGGGGCCAACGTCCTGACTTTC
TRBV7-3	TRBJ2-5	15	-	-	CASSSSPGAQETQYF	TGTGCCAGCAGCTCATCACCGGGAGCCCAAGAGACCCAGTACTTC
TRBV5-1	TRBJ1-1	14	-	TRBD1	CASSPWDRNTEAFF	TGCGCCAGCAGCCCGTGGGACAGGAACACTGAAGCTTTCTTT
TRBV7-2	TRBJ2-3	14	-	-	CASRIPGGTDTQYF	TGTGCCAGCAGGATTCCGGGGGGCACAGATACGCAGTATTTT
TRBV27	TRBJ1-2	14	-	TRBD1	CASSLSWTGYGYTF	TGTGCCAGCAGTTTATCGTGGACAGGGTATGGCTACACCTTC
TRBV3-1	TRBJ2-7	16	few	-	CASSPLGWDLHYEQYF	TGTGCCAGCAGCCCCCTCGGTTGGGACTTACACTACGAGCAGTACTTC
TRBV21-1	TRBJ2-7	17	-	-	CASSLPRSERISYEQYF	TGTGCCAGCAGCTTACCTCGGAGCGAGCGGATTTCCTACGAGCAGTACTTC
TRBV7-8	TRBJ2-3	13	few	TRBD2	CASSPSSGNTQYF	TGTGCCAGCAGCCCATCGAGCGGGAATACGCAGTATTTT
TRBV29-1	TRBJ1-1	13	many	-	CSVLDSLYTEAFF	TGCAGCGTTCTGGACAGTTTGTACACTGAAGCTTTCTTT
TRBV12-3/TRBV12-4	TRBJ2-7	14	few	-	CASSRPQLPLEQYF	TGTGCCAGCAGCCGACCCCAGCTCCCCCTCGAGCAGTACTTC
TRBV12-3/TRBV12-4	TRBJ2-1	16	-	TRBD2	CASSLAGVGFYNEQFF	TGTGCCAGCAGTCTAGCGGGAGTGGGATTCTACAATGAGCAGTTCTTC
TRBV20-1	TRBJ2-3	16	many	TRBD2	CSAKSSGGGPTDTQYF	TGCAGTGCTAAATCTAGCGGGGGGGGCCCAACAGATACGCAGTATTTT
TRBV12-3/TRBV12-4	TRBJ1-3	16	few	-	CASTSHGGAFGNTIYF	TGTGCCAGCACCTCCCACGGGGGGGCCTTTGGAAACACCATATATTTT
TRBV12-3/TRBV12-4	TRBJ2-7	15	-	TRBD2	CASSWGLAGTYEQYF	TGTGCCAGCAGTTGGGGACTAGCGGGAACCTACGAGCAGTACTTC
TRBV6-1	TRBJ2-3	16	-	TRBD1	CASSQDRGRGTDTQYF	TGTGCCAGCAGTCAGGACAGGGGGCGAGGCACAGATACGCAGTATTTT
TRBV12-3/TRBV12-4	TRBJ2-5	12	-	-	CASRLGWGTQYF	TGTGCCAGCAGATTAGGTTGGGGAACCCAGTACTTC
TRBV11-2	TRBJ2-1	17	-	-	CASSSHGGADGYNEQFF	TGTGCCAGCAGCTCCCACGGGGGAGCGGATGGCTACAATGAGCAGTTCTTC
TRBV2	TRBJ1-2	13	few	-	CASSQRRDNGYTF	TGTGCCAGCAGTCAACGCAGGGATAATGGCTACACCTTC
TRBV12-3/TRBV12-4	TRBJ1-6	15	few	-	CASSPSSVINSPLHF	TGTGCCAGCAGTCCCAGCAGCGTTATAAATTCACCCCTCCACTTT